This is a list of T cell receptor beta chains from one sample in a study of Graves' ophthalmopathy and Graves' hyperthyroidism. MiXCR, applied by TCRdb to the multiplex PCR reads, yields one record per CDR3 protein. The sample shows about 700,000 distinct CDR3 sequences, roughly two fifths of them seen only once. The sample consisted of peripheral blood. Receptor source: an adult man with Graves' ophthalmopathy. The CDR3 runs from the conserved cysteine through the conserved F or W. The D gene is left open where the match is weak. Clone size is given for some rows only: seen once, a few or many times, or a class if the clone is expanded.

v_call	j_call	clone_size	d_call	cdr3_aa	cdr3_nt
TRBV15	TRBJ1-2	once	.	CATSREWSGYTF	TGTGCCACCAGCAGAGAATGGTCAGGCTACACCTTC
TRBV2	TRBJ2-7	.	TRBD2	CASSDPRTSGYSYEQYF	TGTGCCAGCAGTGACCCCAGGACTAGCGGGTACTCCTACGAGCAGTACTTC
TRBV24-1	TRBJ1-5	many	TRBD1	CATSDPGTGGNQPQHF	TGTGCCACCAGTGACCCAGGGACAGGGGGCAATCAGCCCCAGCATTTT
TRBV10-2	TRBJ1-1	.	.	CASSELQGTEAFF	TGCGCCAGCAGTGAGCTACAGGGAACTGAAGCTTTCTTT
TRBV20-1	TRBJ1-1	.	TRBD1	CSAIKDRGRGAFF	TGCAGTGCTATTAAGGACAGGGGGCGTGGGGCTTTCTTT
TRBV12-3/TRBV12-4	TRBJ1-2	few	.	CASSFRPGDGYTF	TGTGCCAGCAGTTTTCGCCCAGGGGATGGCTACACCTTC
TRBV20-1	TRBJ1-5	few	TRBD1	CSAARGGGQPQHF	TGCAGTGCTGCAAGAGGGGGCGGTCAGCCCCAGCATTTT
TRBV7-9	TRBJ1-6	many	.	CASSSQFQGNSPLHF	TGTGCCAGCAGCTCCCAGTTTCAGGGGAATTCACCCCTCCACTTT
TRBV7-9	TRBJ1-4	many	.	CASSLGGISAEKLFF	TGTGCCAGCAGCTTAGGAGGGATTTCTGCTGAAAAACTGTTTTTT
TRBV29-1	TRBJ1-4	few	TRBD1	CSVGGPGTGEKEKLFF	TGCAGCGTTGGGGGTCCCGGGACAGGGGAGAAGGAAAAACTGTTTTTT
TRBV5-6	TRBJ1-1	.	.	CASSLDGQGMENTEAFF	TGTGCCAGCAGCTTGGACGGGCAGGGGATGGAGAACACTGAAGCTTTCTTC
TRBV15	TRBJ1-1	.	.	CVSSLLPSAFF	TGTGTCAGCAGCTTACTCCCCTCGGCTTTCTTT
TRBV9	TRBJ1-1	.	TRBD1	CASSADPGTGVLGTEAFF	TGTGCCAGCAGCGCCGATCCCGGGACAGGGGTTTTGGGAACTGAAGCTTTCTTT
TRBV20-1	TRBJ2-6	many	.	CSASGFGSGANVLTF	TGCAGTGCTAGTGGTTTCGGCTCTGGGGCCAACGTCCTGACTTTC
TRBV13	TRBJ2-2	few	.	CASSWGANGELFF	TGTGCCAGCAGCTGGGGGGCGAACGGGGAGCTGTTTTTT